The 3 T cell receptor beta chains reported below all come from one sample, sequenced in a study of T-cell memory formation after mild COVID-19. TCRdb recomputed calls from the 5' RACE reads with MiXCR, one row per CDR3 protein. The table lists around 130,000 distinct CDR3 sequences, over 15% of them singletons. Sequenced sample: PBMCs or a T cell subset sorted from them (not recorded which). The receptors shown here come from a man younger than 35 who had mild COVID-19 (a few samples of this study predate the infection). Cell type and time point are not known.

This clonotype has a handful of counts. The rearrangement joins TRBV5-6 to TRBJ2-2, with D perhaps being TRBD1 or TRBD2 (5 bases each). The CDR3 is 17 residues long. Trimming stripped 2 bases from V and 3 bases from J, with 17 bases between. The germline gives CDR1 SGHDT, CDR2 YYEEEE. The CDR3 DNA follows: TGTGCCAGCAGCTTTTCTAGGGGCCAGAGGGACACCGGGGAGCTGTTTTTT. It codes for CASSFSRGQRDTGELFF.

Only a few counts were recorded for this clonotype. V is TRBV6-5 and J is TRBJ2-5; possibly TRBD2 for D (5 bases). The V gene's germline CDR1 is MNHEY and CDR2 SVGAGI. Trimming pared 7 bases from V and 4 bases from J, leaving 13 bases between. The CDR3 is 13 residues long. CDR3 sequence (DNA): TGTGCCAGCACCTACCCGGGAACAGAGACCCAGTACTTC. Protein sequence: CASTYPGTETQYF.

Written as DNA, the CDR3 is TGTGCCAGCAGCCAAGTCGGCAGCACCGGGGAGCTGTTTTTT. Its protein is CASSQVGSTGELFF. This chain links TRBV3-1 with TRBJ2-2; D is uncertain. The V gene's germline CDR1 is LGHDT and CDR2 YNNKEL (reference sequence). Trimming took 1 base from V and 4 from J, leaving 7 bases between them. The CDR3 spans 14 residues.